These 17 T cell receptor beta chains were sequenced from one sample in a study of T-cell memory formation after mild COVID-19. Using its own MiXCR run on the 5' RACE reads, TCRdb lists one record per CDR3 protein. This table holds about 350,000 distinct CDR3 sequences, roughly 13% found once. Material for sequencing was PBMCs or a T cell subset sorted from them (not recorded which). The receptor set was obtained from a man in his late teens or twenties who had mild COVID-19 (a few samples of this study predate the infection). Cell type and time point are not known.

The rearrangement uses TRBV3-1 and TRBJ2-5, with 8 positions matching TRBD2. This CDR3 spans 14 amino acids. The germline CDR1 and CDR2 sequences are LGHDT and YNNKEL (reference sequence). Unmatched junction bases numbered 4, after V lost 2 bases and J lost 5 bases. The CDR3, as DNA: TGTGCCAGCAGCCAATCGACTAGCGTGGAGACCCAGTACTTC. This gives the protein CASSQSTSVETQYF.

The rearrangement joins TRBV7-6 to TRBJ2-5, with D perhaps given as TRBD1 or TRBD2 (6 bases each). The V end was cut by 5 bases, the J end by 6 bases, with 16 bases between. Looked up from germline, CDR1 is SGHVS and CDR2 is FNYEAQ. CDR3 size: 14 residues. The CDR3 DNA sequence: TGTGCCAGCAGCCCAATGGGGGGCCTAAAGACCCAGTACTTC. Translated: CASSPMGGLKTQYF.

The sample holds a few counts of this clonotype. The gene calls are TRBV2 and TRBJ2-7; unclear D gene. The CDR3 sequence is 13 residues long. V lost 6 bases to trimming and J lost 2 bases, with 11 bases between them. The germline V gene has CDR1 SNHLY and CDR2 FYNNEI. CDR3 protein: CASRDKGPYEQYF. CDR3 nucleotides: TGTGCCAGCAGAGATAAAGGGCCCTACGAGCAGTACTTC.

The sample holds many counts of this clonotype. V and J are TRBV13 and TRBJ2-7; 9 nucleotides match TRBD1. The CDR3 has 13 residues. Losses at the gene ends were 5 bases for V and 2 bases for J; bases not matched to a gene: 1. Germline values: CDR1 PRHDT, CDR2 FYEKMQ (reference sequence). The DNA for the CDR3 is TGTGCCAGCAGCCGGGACAGGGCCTACGAGCAGTACTTC. Translating gives CASSRDRAYEQYF.

The table lists this clonotype with a few counts. The rearrangement uses TRBV28 and TRBJ1-1; D remains ambiguous. Trimming pared 3 bases from V and 4 bases from J, leaving 9 bases between. Looked up from germline, CDR1 is MDHEN and CDR2 is SYDVKM. The CDR3 sequence is 13 residues long. The CDR3 DNA follows: TGTGCCAGCAGTTTTGGGTCGGGCACTGAAGCTTTCTTT. This encodes CASSFGSGTEAFF.

This clonotype turned up a few times. The chain has TRBV7-3 and TRBJ1-2; no reliable D call. Trimming removed 5 bases at V and 7 bases at J, with 20 bases between. The CDR3 has 15 residues. Germline V CDR1 and CDR2: SGHTA, FQGTGA. The CDR3 coding sequence is TGTGCCAGCAGCGTAGGGTCCGGCGGCTACTTTGGCTACACCTTC. Protein: CASSVGSGGYFGYTF.

The CDR3 DNA is TGTGCCAGCGGTCCGTGGGGGGCGAACTACAATGAGCAGTTCTTC. This codes for CASGPWGANYNEQFF. The chain has TRBV6-2 or TRBV6-3 and TRBJ2-1, with D perhaps being TRBD1 or TRBD2 (6 bases each). The CDR3 extends over 15 amino acids. The V gene lost 8 bases and the J gene lost 3 bases, with 17 bases spanning the gap. Germline V gives CDR1 MNHEY, CDR2 SVGEGT.

This clonotype has a handful of counts. J is TRBJ2-7 and V is TRBV6-2 or TRBV6-3; D is tentatively TRBD1 or TRBD2 (5 bases each). This CDR3 contains 15 residues. With 4 bases removed from V and 0 bases from J, the gap between germline ends came to 13 bases. The germline V gene encodes CDR1 MNHEY and CDR2 SVGEGT. CDR3 nucleotides: TGTGCCAGCAGTTCGGGACGGAAGCTCTCCTACGAGCAGTACGTC. It yields the protein CASSSGRKLSYEQYV.

This clonotype was counted ten times or more. The chain couples TRBV5-1 to TRBJ2-7; D call uncertain. CDR1 SGHRS and CDR2 YFSETQ come from the germline V gene. CDR3 length: 13 amino acids. V was trimmed by 0 bases and J by 7 bases, leaving 11 bases between them. The CDR3: CASSLGPMGEQYF. In DNA form, the CDR3 reads TGCGCCAGCAGCTTGGGGCCTATGGGGGAGCAGTACTTC. The complete variable domain, with remaining parts taken from reference TRBV5-1 and TRBJ2-7, reads KAGVTQTPRYLIKTRGQQVTLSCSPISGHRSVSWYQQTPGQGLQFLFEYFSETQRNKGNFPGRFSGRQFSNSRSEMNVSTLELGDSALYLCASSLGPMGEQYFGPGTRLTVT.

The V and J genes are TRBV10-3 and TRBJ2-3, with TRBD1 matching 9 bases. J was trimmed by 4 bases and V by 0 bases; bases with no gene match: 11. The length of the CDR3 is 18 residues. CDR1 is ENHRY and CDR2 is SYGVKD in the germline V gene. In DNA form, the CDR3 reads TGTGCCATCAGTGAGTCAGCCCCGGGACAGGGTAGGTCAGATACGCAGTATTTT. It specifies CAISESAPGQGRSDTQYF.

This clonotype was observed a handful of times. V gene TRBV7-9 combines with J gene TRBJ2-3; no clear D. V lost 1 base and J 4 bases, leaving 6 bases between the germline ends. This CDR3 contains 13 residues. From germline, CDR1 is SEHNR and CDR2 FQNEAQ (reference sequence). The DNA for the CDR3 is TGTGCCAGCAGCTTAGAACTGTCAGATACGCAGTATTTT. Its translation: CASSLELSDTQYF.

This clonotype was observed many times. This chain joins TRBV7-2 and TRBJ2-3, with 12 bases matching TRBD2. V lost 2 bases and J lost 5; bases outside the gene matches: 2. CDR1 and CDR2 from the germline V gene are SGHTA and FQGNSA. The CDR3 covers 15 residues. CDR3 region: CASSLMTSGGDTQYF. The CDR3 nucleotides are TGTGCCAGCAGCTTAATGACTAGCGGGGGAGATACGCAGTATTTT.

The V and J genes are TRBV9 and TRBJ2-3, with D uncertain. The CDR3 has 15 amino acids. The germline V and J ends were trimmed by 0 bases and 0 bases, with 8 bases remaining between them. Germline V CDR1 and CDR2: SGDLS, YYNGEE. CDR3 in amino acids: CASSVGHKSTDTQYF. CDR3 sequence (DNA): TGTGCCAGCAGCGTAGGACATAAAAGCACAGATACGCAGTATTTT.

The chain is built from TRBV20-1 and TRBJ2-3; 7 nucleotides align to TRBD2. Germline V gene data show CDR1 as DFQATT and CDR2 as SNEGSKA (reference sequence). Unmatched junction bases numbered 6, after V lost 3 bases and J lost 0 bases. The CDR3 is 15 amino acids. The DNA for the CDR3 is TGCAGTGCTAGGGGGACTACCTATAGCACAGATACGCAGTATTTT. Translated, it gives CSARGTTYSTDTQYF.

The chain combines TRBV28 with TRBJ1-6; 9 positions match TRBD1. Germline V gene data show CDR1 as MDHEN and CDR2 as SYDVKM. The CDR3 runs to 16 residues. Germline trimming cut 6 bases from V and 10 bases from J; bases unmatched to any gene: 13. In nucleotides, the CDR3 is TGTGCCAGCAGATTCACCGGGACAGGGAGGTTCTCACCCCTCCACTTT. Encoded protein: CASRFTGTGRFSPLHF.

This clonotype was detected a few times. The rearrangement uses TRBV20-1 and TRBJ1-1; D remains ambiguous. In germline, CDR1 is DFQATT, CDR2 SNEGSKA (reference sequence). CDR3 length: 11 residues. The ends were cut back, 3 bases at V and 5 bases at J, with 7 bases in the middle. CDR3 sequence (DNA): TGCAGTGCTAGGAAGCGGACTGAAGCTTTCTTT. Amino acid sequence: CSARKRTEAFF.

This clonotype has a count of ten or more. V usage is TRBV5-6 and J usage is TRBJ2-7; 8 bases fit TRBD1. CDR1 is SGHDT, CDR2 YYEEEE, per germline. V lost 4 bases and J lost 2; bases outside the gene matches: 5. There are 14 residues in the CDR3. CDR3 DNA sequence: TGTGCCAGCAGCCGCGCGACAGGGGCCTACGAGCAGTACTTC. This sequence encodes CASSRATGAYEQYF.